These T cell receptor beta chains were read from a single sample in a study of blood T cell repertoires in COVID-19. Measured with immunoSEQ multiplex PCR; TCRdb has only the in-frame clones, and not every one. The sample includes some 670,000 clones, about nine tenths seen only once; the top ten take over 0.2%. The sequencing sample was made of peripheral blood. The source of these receptors is a woman aged 18-29 years with acute or convalescent COVID-19. Each CDR3 is given without its conserved first and last residue.

V: TRBV13
J: TRBJ2-7
CDR3: ASSLSGSGTYEQY

V: TRBV3-1/TRBV3-2
J: TRBJ2-1
CDR3: ASSPFHRQGRFTLGISSYNEQF

V: TRBV3-1/TRBV3-2
J: TRBJ2-4
CDR3: ASSQPPGERGGQGKNIQY

V: TRBV7-3
J: TRBJ2-7
CDR3: ASSFGLSYEQY

V: TRBV24-1
J: TRBJ1-1
CDR3: ATSGTTGNTEAF

V: TRBV6-4
J: TRBJ2-3
CDR3: ASSDRGSTDTQY

V: TRBV6-4
J: TRBJ2-1
CDR3: ASSTGGAGNEQF

V: TRBV4-3
J: TRBJ2-1
CDR3: ASSQDRKRGGSYNEQF

V: TRBV5-1
J: TRBJ1-4
CDR3: ASSLTGGTNEKLF

V: TRBV5-1
J: TRBJ1-1
CDR3: ASSLVATPNTEAF

V: TRBV6-2/TRBV6-3
J: TRBJ2-3
CDR3: ASSPGGRSDTQY

V: TRBV24-1
J: TRBJ1-6
CDR3: ATSSTQGSSYNSPLH

V: TRBV6-5
J: TRBJ2-1
CDR3: ASSTQTGGNEQF

V: TRBV7-6
J: TRBJ1-1
CDR3: ATGPGVNTEAF

V: TRBV19
J: TRBJ1-1
CDR3: ASRPGTVLNTEAF

V: TRBV7-9
J: TRBJ1-2
CDR3: ASSLGEQGAGRGYT

V: TRBV7-2
J: TRBJ2-1
CDR3: ASSLRVAGGRYEQF

V: TRBV13
J: TRBJ1-2
CDR3: ASSSQGTGGYVDGYT

V: TRBV18
J: TRBJ1-1
CDR3: ASSLVGAEAF

V: TRBV6-6
J: TRBJ1-1
CDR3: ASSYSRQTENTEAF

V: TRBV5-1
J: TRBJ1-1
CDR3: ASSSTGGPEAF

V: TRBV5-4
J: TRBJ2-2
CDR3: ASSLLAGGNGELF

V: TRBV18
J: TRBJ1-4
CDR3: ASSPTQMRNEKLF

V: TRBV6-5
J: TRBJ1-1
CDR3: ASISGTSEAF

V: TRBV27
J: TRBJ2-3
CDR3: ASSLTPAGGPDDTQY

V: TRBV10-3
J: TRBJ2-7
CDR3: AIRGAGSEQY

V: TRBV6-1
J: TRBJ2-2
CDR3: ASSDSADTGELF

V: TRBV7-2
J: TRBJ1-1
CDR3: ASSLGRLNTEAF

V: TRBV19
J: TRBJ1-2
CDR3: ASININRGRGYT

V: TRBV5-4
J: TRBJ2-5
CDR3: ASSLLAYQETQY

V: TRBV29-1
J: TRBJ1-2
CDR3: SVEDQDLSYGYT

V: TRBV27
J: TRBJ1-1
CDR3: ASSDRPNTEAF

V: TRBV4-1
J: TRBJ1-5
CDR3: ASSQPRQGARQPQH

V: TRBV5-1
J: TRBJ1-4
CDR3: ASSLTTQANNEKLF

V: TRBV6-1
J: TRBJ1-2
CDR3: ASSDIFRAGAENGYT